The 29 T cell receptor beta chains presented below share a single source sample, sequenced in a study of blood T cells in healthy people across ages. For the second PCR, which ran for 7 to 11 cycles, a sample-barcoded 5' primer and a J-beta primer mix were used. Each CDR3 protein is one row after TCRdb ran MiXCR on the 5' RACE reads. The data hold hundreds of thousands of distinct CDR3 sequences, with approximately 30% observed a single time. The source material was blood. Source of these receptors: a woman older than 75 in good health.

The chain has TRBV5-6 and TRBJ2-5; 9 positions agree with TRBD1. Germline CDR1 is SGHDT and CDR2 is YYEEEE. Trimming at V came to 0 bases and at J to 1 base, leaving 4 bases not matched to a gene. The CDR3 runs to 16 residues. The CDR3 protein is CASSLEGTGPQETQYF. In nucleotides, the CDR3 is TGTGCCAGCAGCTTGGAAGGGACAGGGCCCCAAGAGACCCAGTACTTC.

The chain joins TRBV20-1 to TRBJ2-5; perhaps D is TRBD1 or TRBD2 (6 bases each). The J call is uncertain, as TRBJ2-7 better fits the DNA end. The length of the CDR3 is 12 residues. Germline assignment: CDR1 DFQATT and CDR2 SNEGSKA (reference sequence). The CDR3 sequence: CSAREGEYEQYF. CDR3 coding DNA: TGCAGTGCTAGGGAGGGGGAATACGAGCAGTACTTC.

This clonotype was found many times. CDR3 in amino acids: CASSPTYRTTDTQYF. DNA of the CDR3: TGTGCCAGCAGCCCGACTTACCGGACCACAGATACGCAGTATTTT. This chain links TRBV9 with TRBJ2-3; D is ambiguous. With 4 bases removed from V and 2 bases from J, the gap between germline ends came to 14 bases. The CDR3 is 15 amino acids. CDR1 and CDR2 from the germline V gene are SGDLS and YYNGEE.

The table lists this clonotype with many counts. The chain combines TRBV28 with TRBJ2-1; 7 bases fit TRBD2. CDR3 length: 15 amino acids. Germline CDR1 is MDHEN and CDR2 is SYDVKM. V lost 6 bases, J lost 0 bases, and 5 bases stayed unmatched. The CDR3 here is CASRGGPSSYNEQFF. The CDR3 nucleotides are TGTGCCAGCAGGGGAGGGCCAAGCTCCTACAATGAGCAGTTCTTC.

This clonotype has ten or more counts. The chain employs TRBV20-1 and TRBJ1-6; D gene unclear. Germline V lookup: CDR1 DFQATT, CDR2 SNEGSKA (reference sequence). The CDR3 spans 18 residues. V was cut by 0 bases and J by 0 bases, with 15 bases left in between. In DNA, the CDR3 is TGCAGTGCTAGAGATCTTCGAGGTCCGAGCTCCTATAATTCACCCCTCCACTTT. It is translated as CSARDLRGPSSYNSPLHF.

The sample holds many counts of this clonotype. J is TRBJ1-2 and V is TRBV2; D gene uncertain. V was trimmed by 6 bases and J by 8 bases, leaving 16 bases between them. CDR3 length: 13 amino acids. Per the germline V gene, CDR1 is SNHLY and CDR2 is FYNNEI. In DNA, the CDR3 is TGTGCCAGCAGCCTAATGGAGGCGCAAGGCTACACCTTC. Amino acids: CASSLMEAQGYTF.

This clonotype was recorded at least ten times. The CDR3 protein is CASSPRPTRNEQFF. The CDR3 DNA is TGCGCCAGCAGCCCCCGCCCGACCCGCAATGAGCAGTTCTTC. This rearrangement joins TRBV5-1 to TRBJ2-1; no reliable D call. CDR1 is SGHRS, CDR2 YFSETQ, per germline. With 4 bases removed from V and 6 bases from J, the gap between germline ends came to 14 bases. This CDR3 is built from 14 residues.

This clonotype showed up just a few times. The chain is built from TRBV7-6 and TRBJ1-3; D not resolved. CDR1 and CDR2 from the germline V gene are SGHVS and FNYEAQ. The CDR3 runs to 16 residues. V was cut by 2 bases and J by 4 bases, with 15 bases left in between. The CDR3 DNA follows: TGTGCCAGCAGCTTAAACCGGCCAAGGGTAGGAAACACCATATATTTT. It translates to CASSLNRPRVGNTIYF.

Notes on this clonotype: It may be a read error: a sequence one base away is much more abundant. This chain uses TRBV5-6 with TRBJ2-5; perhaps TRBD2 as D (5 bases). Germline-derived CDR1 and CDR2 are SGHDT and YYEEEE. Trimming pared 3 bases from V and 11 bases from J, leaving 14 bases between. The CDR3 sequence is 12 residues long. CDR3 residues: CASSWTLGEQYF. The CDR3 bases are TGTGCCAGCAGCTGGACTCTGGGTGAGCAGTACTTC.

This clonotype has a count of ten or more. The V gene is TRBV29-1, the J gene TRBJ1-1; no definite D call. Germline assignment: CDR1 SQVTM and CDR2 ANQGSEA. V was trimmed by 2 bases and J by 4 bases, leaving 8 bases between them. The CDR3 covers 12 residues. CDR3 bases: TGCAGCGTTGAAATCTCCGGCACTGAAGCTTTCTTT. It specifies CSVEISGTEAFF.

This chain connects TRBV5-1 to TRBJ2-7, with D hard to call. Gene TRBJ2-5 matches the end of the DNA better, so the J call may be wrong. The CDR3 is 14 amino acids. Germline CDR1 reads SGHRS; CDR2 reads YFSETQ. Here the CDR3 DNA reads TGCGCCAGCAGCTTGGGCCAAGCCCAAGAGACCCAGTACTTC. This sequence encodes CASSLGQAQETQYF.

To note about this clonotype: A read error may account for a junction end that differs from germline. The V gene is TRBV27, the J gene TRBJ2-6, with TRBD2 identical over 14 bases. The germline V gene has CDR1 MNHEY and CDR2 SMNVEV (reference sequence). The CDR3 spans 20 residues. The CDR3 DNA follows: TGTGCCAGCAGTTCACAATTGCCGGGACTAGCGGGGGCTGGGGCCAACGTCCGGACTTTC. It specifies CASSSQLPGLAGAGANVRTF.

The chain joins TRBV7-8 to TRBJ2-1; TRBD2 matches 12 bases. The V and J ends lost 5 bases and 0 bases, in that order; junction bases with no gene match: 5. This CDR3 contains 17 residues. Germline CDR1 and CDR2: SGHVS and FQNEAQ. CDR3 DNA sequence: TGTGCCAGCAGCCGGACTAGCGGGATTCGCTCCTACAATGAGCAGTTCTTC. It translates to CASSRTSGIRSYNEQFF.

As regards this clonotype: Given a much more abundant clone one base away, this may be a read error. V is TRBV6-5 and J is TRBJ2-5; maybe TRBD1 (6 bases). Germline V gives CDR1 MNHEY, CDR2 SVGAGI. The V end lost 4 bases, the J end lost 11 bases, and 20 bases lay between the germline ends. The CDR3 contains 14 residues. The CDR3 loop reads CASSSRRGGWEQYF. The DNA for the CDR3 is TGTGCCAGCAGTTCCCGGAGAGGGGGTTGGGAGCAGTACTTC.

This clonotype has just a few counts. The chain recombines TRBV20-1 with TRBJ1-2; a weak D match, TRBD1 (6 bases). The CDR3 spans 14 residues. Looked up from germline, CDR1 is DFQATT and CDR2 is SNEGSKA (reference sequence). The V end was cut by 0 bases, the J end by 8 bases, with 16 bases between. The CDR3 spells CSARDLRGGGGYTF. CDR3 DNA sequence: TGCAGTGCTAGAGACCTGCGGGGGGGCGGGGGCTACACCTTC.

The CDR3 is CASSSLSGAYNEQFF. Written as DNA, the CDR3 is TGTGCCAGCAGCTCCCTAAGCGGGGCCTACAATGAGCAGTTCTTC. The rearrangement uses TRBV27 and TRBJ2-1, with 7 positions matching TRBD2. Germline V lookup: CDR1 MNHEY, CDR2 SMNVEV (reference sequence). After removal of 6 bases from V and 2 bases from J, the junction contained 7 bases not matched to a gene. The CDR3 is made up of 15 amino acids.

This clonotype was seen ten or more times. The V call is TRBV7-8, the J call TRBJ2-3; a weak D match, TRBD1 (6 bases). Germline loops: CDR1 SGHVS, CDR2 FQNEAQ. The ends were cut back, 3 bases at V and 0 bases at J, with 19 bases in the middle. The CDR3 sequence is 18 residues long. The CDR3 is CASSLPPGGYSSTDTQYF. As DNA, the CDR3 is TGTGCCAGCAGCTTGCCCCCTGGGGGCTACTCTAGCACAGATACGCAGTATTTT.

This chain's CDR3 is CASSVAALAGGHEQYF. Written as DNA, the CDR3 is TGTGCCAGCAGCGTAGCAGCGCTAGCGGGCGGCCACGAGCAGTACTTC. The chain uses TRBV9 and TRBJ2-7, with 8 bases fitting TRBD2. V shed 0 bases, J shed 5 bases, and the junction held 10 bases outside the gene matches. From germline, CDR1 is SGDLS and CDR2 YYNGEE. The CDR3 length is 16 residues.

This clonotype was counted only a few times. The rearrangement uses TRBV6-5 and TRBJ1-4, with D possibly TRBD1 on 5 matching bases. The CDR3 runs to 14 residues. The germline gives CDR1 MNHEY, CDR2 SVGAGI. Trimming cost V 10 bases and J 4 bases, with 16 bases left between them. CDR3 bases: TGTGCCATCAAGAGGGGCGAGGGTAATGAAAAACTGTTTTTT. It translates to CAIKRGEGNEKLFF.

This clonotype was recorded many times. The chain links TRBV9 to TRBJ2-1, with 8 bases lining up with TRBD1. The CDR3 totals 15 residues. V was pared by 4 bases and J by 7 bases, with 10 bases of the junction left unmatched. Germline V lookup: CDR1 SGDLS, CDR2 YYNGEE. The CDR3 spells CASSPRGTGGNEQFF. CDR3 sequence (DNA): TGTGCCAGCAGCCCGAGAGGAACAGGGGGGAATGAGCAGTTCTTC.

This chain connects TRBV29-1 to TRBJ2-1, with D perhaps being TRBD1 or TRBD2 (6 bases each). The CDR3 has 15 amino acids. V was pared by 4 bases and J by 5 bases, with 18 bases between. The V gene's germline CDR1 is SQVTM and CDR2 ANQGSEA. Here the CDR3 DNA reads TGCAGCGTTGGCTTTGGCAGGGGAGGTGACAATGAGCAGTTCTTC. As protein: CSVGFGRGGDNEQFF.

With respect to this clonotype: Possible read error: a much larger clone is one base away. The chain combines TRBV28 with TRBJ1-2; 8 nucleotides match TRBD1. The CDR3 runs 14 residues. CDR1 is MDHEN, CDR2 SYDVKM, per germline. CDR3 sequence (DNA): TGTGCCGGCAGCAATCGACAGGGGAGCTATGGCTACACCTTC. Translation gives CAGSNRQGSYGYTF.

V gene TRBV24-1 combines with J gene TRBJ1-5, with D possibly being TRBD1 (6 bases). The CDR3 runs to 15 residues. CDR1 and CDR2 from the germline V gene are KGHDR and SFDVKD. The V end was cut by 5 bases, the J end by 4 bases, with 14 bases between. DNA of the CDR3: TGTGCCACCAGTGGCCTGACAGGAGGAAATCAGCCCCAGCATTTT. Its protein is CATSGLTGGNQPQHF.

This clonotype was seen at least ten times. V is TRBV5-1 and J is TRBJ2-7; 12 bases align to TRBD2. The CDR3 extends over 16 amino acids. V lost 5 bases, J lost 3 bases, and 9 bases stayed unmatched. CDR1 is SGHRS, CDR2 YFSETQ, per germline. CDR3 residues: CASREGTSGGFYEQYF. The CDR3 nucleotides are TGCGCCAGCAGGGAGGGAACTAGCGGGGGGTTCTACGAGCAGTACTTC.

With regard to this clonotype: The junction and the germline gene differ at one end; a read error may be behind it. The chain uses TRBV7-9 and TRBJ1-6; D perhaps matches TRBD1 (6 bases). The CDR3 consists of 16 residues. Germline V lookup: CDR1 SEHNR, CDR2 FQNEAQ (reference sequence). Written as DNA, the CDR3 is TGTGCTAGCAGCTTAGGCCCCACAGGGTCGGGGTCACCCCGCCACTTT. Protein product: CASSLGPTGSGSPRHF.

This clonotype was seen a handful of times. This CDR3 reads CASSLKVPGELFF. CDR3 sequence (DNA): TGTGCCAGCAGCTTGAAGGTTCCCGGGGAGCTGTTTTTT. The V gene is TRBV7-2, the J gene TRBJ2-2; D call uncertain. Germline loops: CDR1 SGHTA, CDR2 FQGNSA. V dropped 3 bases and J dropped 6 bases, with 8 bases sitting between them. The CDR3 loop spans 13 amino acids.

V and J are TRBV4-2 and TRBJ2-7, with 7 bases identical to TRBD1. The V segment lost 5 bases and the J segment 2 bases; nucleotides outside the gene matches: 9. Per the germline V gene, CDR1 is LGHNA and CDR2 is YNFKEQ. The CDR3 is made up of 15 amino acids. CDR3 loop: CASSSGTAKTYEQYF. CDR3 DNA sequence: TGTGCCAGCAGCTCCGGGACAGCCAAAACCTACGAGCAGTACTTC.

Many counts were recorded for this clonotype. The rearrangement links TRBV10-2 to TRBJ1-2; 7 positions agree with TRBD1. Trimming cost V 4 bases and J 0 bases; bases outside gene matches: 8. The CDR3 consists of 16 residues. CDR1 and CDR2 from the germline V gene are WSHSY and SAAADI. CDR3 sequence reads: CASSGGQGTANYGYTF. CDR3 nucleotides: TGCGCCAGCAGTGGAGGACAAGGGACAGCTAACTATGGCTACACCTTC.

The chain carries TRBV20-1 and TRBJ1-1; D ambiguous. The CDR3 contains 11 residues. In germline, CDR1 is DFQATT, CDR2 SNEGSKA (reference sequence). V was clipped by 7 bases and J by 2 bases, with 8 bases between them. CDR3 loop: CSVSANTEAFF. The CDR3 region has the DNA TGCAGTGTTAGCGCCAACACTGAAGCTTTCTTT.